One sample yielded the 13 T cell receptor beta chains listed below, sequenced in a study of T cells in tumors after PD-1 blockade. Data came from immunoSEQ multiplex PCR; TCRdb stores just in-frame clones and leaves some out. The sample has about 33,000 clones; roughly 78% are singletons. The input for sequencing was PBMCs, taken before anti-PD-1 treatment. The receptor set was obtained from a human donor with basal cell carcinoma.

V gene TRBV14 combines with J gene TRBJ1-6, with 10 nucleotides matching TRBD1. V shed 4 bases and J 9 bases; nucleotides not matched to a gene: 0. CDR3 length equals 13 residues. CDR1 and CDR2 from the germline V gene are SGHDN and FVKESK. The CDR3 is CASSRTGGSPLHF. The CDR3 DNA sequence: TGTGCCAGCAGCCGGACAGGGGGTTCACCCCTCCACTTT.

The rearrangement links TRBV5-1 to TRBJ2-2; 7 bases match TRBD2. Germline lookup yields CDR1 SGHRS and CDR2 YFSETQ. J was trimmed by 6 bases and V by 0 bases; bases with no gene match: 5. The CDR3 extends over 15 amino acids. The CDR3 DNA reads as TGCGCCAGCAGCTTGGATGCCCTAGCGGCCGGGGAGCTGTTTTTT. This codes for CASSLDALAAGELFF.

The chain combines TRBV7-2 with TRBJ2-3, with 9 bases lining up with TRBD2. Germline CDR1 reads SGHTA; CDR2 reads FQGNSA. The ends lost 2 bases at V and 8 bases at J; junction bases unmatched: 11. The CDR3 contains 16 residues. The CDR3 protein is CASSLRAGGRSGTQYF. Written as DNA, the CDR3 is TGTGCCAGCAGCTTAAGAGCGGGGGGCCGCTCGGGTACGCAGTATTTT.

The chain couples TRBV7-3 to TRBJ1-2; D gene unclear. The CDR3 length is 14 residues. Germline CDR1 is SGHTA and CDR2 is FQGTGA. With 1 base removed from V and 6 bases from J, the gap between germline ends came to 12 bases. The CDR3 here is CASSLNSVMDGYTF. CDR3 in DNA: TGTGCCAGCAGCTTAAATTCGGTTATGGATGGCTACACCTTC.

The CDR3, as DNA: TGTGCCAGCAGCTCCGGGGGACATACGAACACCGGGGAGCTGTTTTTT. Protein sequence: CASSSGGHTNTGELFF. This chain joins TRBV5-4 and TRBJ2-2; D might be TRBD1 or TRBD2, each matching 6 bases. The length of the CDR3 is 16 residues. Germline V gives CDR1 SGHNT, CDR2 YYREEE (reference sequence). Trimming removed 3 bases from V and 0 bases from J, with 12 bases in between.

This chain joins TRBV23-1 and TRBJ1-3; tentative D call: TRBD1 (5 bases). TRBV23-1 is designated an ORF whose function remains uncertain. With 4 bases removed from V and 4 bases from J, the gap between germline ends came to 17 bases. CDR3 length: 16 amino acids. CDR3 coding DNA: TGCGCCAGCAGTCGAGCGGCAGACGGGACCGGAAACACCATATATTTT. Translating it yields CASSRAADGTGNTIYF.

The genes are TRBV18 and TRBJ2-3; the D is unclear. Trimming removed 1 base at V and 3 bases at J, with 8 bases between. Germline values: CDR1 KGHSH, CDR2 LQKENI. The CDR3 contains 14 residues. CDR3 sequence: CASSPLPRTDTQYF. The CDR3 coding sequence is TGTGCCAGCTCACCACTTCCCCGAACAGATACGCAGTATTTT. The full variable domain, in which reference TRBV18 and TRBJ2-3 provide the parts outside the CDR3, is NAGVMQNPRHLVRRRGQEARLRCSPMKGHSHVYWYRQLPEEGLKFMVYLQKENIIDESGMPKERFSAEFPKEGPSILRIQQVVRGDSAAYFCASSPLPRTDTQYFGPGTRLTVL.

The chain is built from TRBV7-6 and TRBJ2-7, with D possibly being TRBD1 (6 bases). V dropped 1 base and J dropped 7 bases, with 14 bases sitting between them. This CDR3 contains 14 residues. Looked up from germline, CDR1 is SGHVS and CDR2 is FNYEAQ. The CDR3 bases are TGTGCCAGCAGCTTAGATTACAGGGTCCCGGAGCAGTACTTC. This gives the protein CASSLDYRVPEQYF.

This chain joins TRBV2 and TRBJ1-1; possible D gene TRBD1, 6 bases. The CDR3 is 15 amino acids. Germline lookup yields CDR1 SNHLY and CDR2 FYNNEI. The germline V and J ends were trimmed by 6 bases and 0 bases, with 14 bases remaining between them. CDR3 in amino acids: CASRGPTGMNTEAFF. Written as DNA, the CDR3 is TGTGCCAGCAGGGGACCTACAGGGATGAACACTGAAGCTTTCTTT.

J is TRBJ1-2 and V is TRBV4-1; the D gene is possibly TRBD1 (6 bases). Trimming removed 0 bases at V and 7 bases at J, with 15 bases between. Per germline, CDR1 MGHRA and CDR2 YSYEKL. The CDR3 is made up of 15 amino acids. The CDR3 region is CASSQEGAGGSGYTF. The CDR3 coding sequence is TGCGCCAGCAGCCAAGAGGGGGCCGGGGGGTCTGGCTACACCTTC.

The V call is TRBV2, the J call TRBJ2-7; no clear D. The ends were cut back, 5 bases at V and 2 bases at J, with 13 bases in the middle. The CDR3 is 14 amino acids. Germline CDR1 reads SNHLY; CDR2 reads FYNNEI. In nucleotides, the CDR3 is TGTGCCAGCAGTTCGAGGACGGGTCCCTACGAGCAGTACTTC. This gives the protein CASSSRTGPYEQYF.

The chain combines TRBV15 with TRBJ1-1; D is unclear. This CDR3 spans 14 amino acids. V gave up 1 base and J gave up 0 bases, with 6 bases separating them. Germline values: CDR1 LNHNV, CDR2 YYDKDF (reference sequence). DNA for the CDR3: TGTGCCACCAGCAGAGGGGGTATGAACACTGAAGCTTTCTTT. It translates to CATSRGGMNTEAFF.

CDR3 bases: TGTGCCAGCAGGCCCGGGACAGGGAATTCTGAAGCTTTCTTT. Translating it yields CASRPGTGNSEAFF. J is TRBJ1-1 and V is TRBV2, with 9 nucleotides matching TRBD1. The CDR3 runs 14 residues. CDR1 is SNHLY, CDR2 FYNNEI, per germline. J was trimmed by 6 bases and V by 6 bases; bases with no gene match: 8.